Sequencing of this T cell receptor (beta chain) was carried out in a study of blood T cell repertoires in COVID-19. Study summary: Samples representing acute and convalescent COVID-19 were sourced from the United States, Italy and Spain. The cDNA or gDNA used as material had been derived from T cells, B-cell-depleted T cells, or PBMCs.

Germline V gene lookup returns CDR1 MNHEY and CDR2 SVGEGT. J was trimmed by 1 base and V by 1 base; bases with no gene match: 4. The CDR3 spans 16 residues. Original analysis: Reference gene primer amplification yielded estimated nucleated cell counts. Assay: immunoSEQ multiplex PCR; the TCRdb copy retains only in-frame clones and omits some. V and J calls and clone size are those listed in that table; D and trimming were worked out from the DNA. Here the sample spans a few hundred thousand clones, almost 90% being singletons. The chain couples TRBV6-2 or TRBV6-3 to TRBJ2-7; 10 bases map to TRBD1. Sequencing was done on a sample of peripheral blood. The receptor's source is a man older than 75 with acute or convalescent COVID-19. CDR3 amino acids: CASSYYRQGASYEQYF. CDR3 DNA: TGTGCCAGCAGTTACTATCGACAGGGGGCGTCCTACGAGCAGTACTTC.